The clone carrying this T cell receptor (beta chain) was seen once. No antigen is known for it. These data are taken from a study of early T cells in non-severe SARS-CoV-2 infection. Study at large: It was bulk RNA from unsorted whole blood that was sequenced, and the chains were unpaired.

Researchers tagged individual cDNA molecules with unique molecular identifiers. MiXCR was run by TCRdb on the 5' RACE reads, yielding one entry per CDR3 protein. In the table there are roughly 50,000 distinct CDR3 sequences, 8% of which are singletons. The CDR3 covers 13 residues. The germline gives CDR1 LGHNA, CDR2 YNFKEQ. V shed 5 bases and J shed 4 bases, with 9 bases lying between them. Study-level points and caveats: Matching against VDJdb likely underestimated virus-specific expansions, favoring anti-spike CD8.

V gene TRBV4-2 combines with J gene TRBJ2-1; D is unclear. This TCR derives from an adult who was a healthcare worker with PCR-confirmed SARS-CoV-2 infection or an uninfected control (not recorded which). The sample was whole blood. The CDR3 is CASSARLYNEQFF. The CDR3 coding sequence is TGTGCCAGCAGCGCCCGACTGTACAATGAGCAGTTCTTC.